Listed below are T cell receptor beta chains from one sample, sequenced in a study of OX40 agonist ivuxolimab in advanced cancers. Produced via immunoSEQ multiplex PCR; TCRdb's table is partial and in-frame only. The table lists roughly 35,000 clones, less than 80% of them singletons. This material consisted of CD4+ or CD8+ T cells sorted from blood, taken in a trial of the OX40 agonist ivuxolimab. These receptors all come from an adult with an advanced solid tumor such as melanoma, head and neck, liver or kidney cancer. The CDR3 runs from the conserved cysteine through the conserved F or W. Each record gives: clone size, J gene, V gene, D gene, CDR3 DNA, CDR3 protein. The D gene is left open where the match is weak. Rows give clone size only sometimes, using once, few, many, or a class for an expanded clone.

size: .
J: TRBJ2-5
V: TRBV27
D: TRBD2
DNA: TGTGCCAGCGCCAAACTAGCGGGGGCACAAGAGACCCAGTACTTC
CDR3: CASAKLAGAQETQYF

size: .
J: TRBJ2-1
V: TRBV28
D: .
DNA: TGTGCCAGCAGCCGACTACTCCTGGGGGACAATGAGCAGTTCTTC
CDR3: CASSRLLLGDNEQFF

size: .
J: TRBJ2-5
V: TRBV5-1
D: .
DNA: TGCGCCAGCAGCTTGGAGGTGGAGACCCAGTACTTC
CDR3: CASSLEVETQYF

size: once
J: TRBJ1-2
V: TRBV7-9
D: TRBD1
DNA: TGTGCCAGCTCCGGGGAGGGGGCCTATGGCTACACCTTC
CDR3: CASSGEGAYGYTF

size: .
J: TRBJ2-7
V: TRBV9
D: .
DNA: TGTGCCAGCAGCGTAGACCATACAGGGAGCGAGCAGTACTTC
CDR3: CASSVDHTGSEQYF

size: .
J: TRBJ1-4
V: TRBV10-2
D: .
DNA: TGCGCCAGCAGCGTGTCCCAGGGGCAGGGTAAAAAGGAAAAACTGTTTTTT
CDR3: CASSVSQGQGKKEKLFF

size: .
J: TRBJ2-1
V: TRBV9
D: TRBD2
DNA: TGTGCCAGCAGCGGACGGGACTACTACAATGAGCAGTTCTTC
CDR3: CASSGRDYYNEQFF

size: .
J: TRBJ2-1
V: TRBV5-1
D: TRBD1
DNA: TGCGCCAGCAGCTCCGGGACAGGGGTGAGTGAGCAGTTCTTC
CDR3: CASSSGTGVSEQFF

size: .
J: TRBJ1-3
V: TRBV5-5
D: .
DNA: TGTGCCAGCAGCTCAACCGCGGGATCTGGAAACACCATATATTTT
CDR3: CASSSTAGSGNTIYF

size: .
J: TRBJ2-7
V: TRBV5-5
D: TRBD2
DNA: TGTGCCAGCAGCTTGCTAGCGGGGGACCCCTACGAGCAGTACTTC
CDR3: CASSLLAGDPYEQYF

size: .
J: TRBJ2-7
V: TRBV7-9
D: TRBD1
DNA: TGTGCCAGCAGCTTATCGACAGGGGGAAGCTCCTACGAGCAGTACTTC
CDR3: CASSLSTGGSSYEQYF

size: .
J: TRBJ1-1
V: TRBV5-4
D: .
DNA: TGTGCCAGCAGCTTCGCATTCGGGAAAACAATGAACACTGAAGCTTTCTTT
CDR3: CASSFAFGKTMNTEAFF

size: .
J: TRBJ1-1
V: TRBV7-9
D: .
DNA: TGTGCCAGCAGCGAGGACGGTTTCGACACTGAAGCTTTCTTT
CDR3: CASSEDGFDTEAFF

size: .
J: TRBJ1-1
V: TRBV5-1
D: .
DNA: TGCGCCAGCAGCTTGGAACGGGCGAACACTGAAGCTTTCTTT
CDR3: CASSLERANTEAFF

size: few
J: TRBJ2-2
V: TRBV9
D: .
DNA: TGTGCCAGCAGCGATAACAGGGGAGGGACGAACACCGGGGAGCTGTTTTTT
CDR3: CASSDNRGGTNTGELFF

size: .
J: TRBJ1-1
V: TRBV6-5
D: .
DNA: TGTGCCAGCATTAACAGAATGAACACTGAAGCTTTCTTT
CDR3: CASINRMNTEAFF

size: few
J: TRBJ1-6
V: TRBV6-1
D: TRBD1
DNA: TGTGCCAGCCAGAAGGGGGCTCCTTGGTCACCCCTCCACTTT
CDR3: CASQKGAPWSPLHF

size: .
J: TRBJ2-7
V: TRBV2
D: TRBD2
DNA: TGTGCCAGCAGTGAAGCCGCGGGGCTAGCGGCGGGGGACGAGCAGTACTTC
CDR3: CASSEAAGLAAGDEQYF